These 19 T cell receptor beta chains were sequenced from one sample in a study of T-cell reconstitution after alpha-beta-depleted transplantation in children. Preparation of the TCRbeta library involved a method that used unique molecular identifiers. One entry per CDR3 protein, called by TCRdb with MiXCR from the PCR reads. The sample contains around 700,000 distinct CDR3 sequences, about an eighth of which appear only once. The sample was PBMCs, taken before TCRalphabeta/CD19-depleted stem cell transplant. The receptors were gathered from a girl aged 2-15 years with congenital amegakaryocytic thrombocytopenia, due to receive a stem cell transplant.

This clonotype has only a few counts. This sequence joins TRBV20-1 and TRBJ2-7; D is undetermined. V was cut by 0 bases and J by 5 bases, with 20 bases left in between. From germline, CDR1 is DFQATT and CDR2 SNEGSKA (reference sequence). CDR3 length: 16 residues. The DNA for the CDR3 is TGCAGTGCTAGAGATCCATCCGTTGGCTCTAAGGACGAGCAGTACTTC. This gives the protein CSARDPSVGSKDEQYF.

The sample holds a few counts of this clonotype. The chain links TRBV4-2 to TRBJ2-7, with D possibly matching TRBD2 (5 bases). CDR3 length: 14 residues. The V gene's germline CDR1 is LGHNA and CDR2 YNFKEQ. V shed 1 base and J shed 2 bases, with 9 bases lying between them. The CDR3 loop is CASSQAGVAYEQYF. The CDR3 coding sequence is TGTGCCAGCAGCCAAGCCGGGGTCGCCTACGAGCAGTACTTC.

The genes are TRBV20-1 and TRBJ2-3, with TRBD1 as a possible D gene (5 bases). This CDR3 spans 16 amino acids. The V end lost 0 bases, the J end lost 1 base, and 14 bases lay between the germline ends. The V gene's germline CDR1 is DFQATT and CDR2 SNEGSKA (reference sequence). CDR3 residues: CSARDSARVGTDTQYF. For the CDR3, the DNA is TGCAGTGCTAGAGATAGTGCCAGGGTGGGCACAGATACGCAGTATTTT.

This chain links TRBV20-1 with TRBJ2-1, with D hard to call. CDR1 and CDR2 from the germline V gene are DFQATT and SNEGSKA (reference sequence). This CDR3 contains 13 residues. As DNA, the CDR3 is TGCAGCGTCTGGGTCTTCCCCTACAATGAGCAGTTCTTC. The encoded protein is CSVWVFPYNEQFF.

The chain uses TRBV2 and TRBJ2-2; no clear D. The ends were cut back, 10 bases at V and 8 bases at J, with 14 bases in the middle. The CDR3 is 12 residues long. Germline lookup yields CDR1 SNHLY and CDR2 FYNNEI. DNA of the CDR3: TGTGCCACCGCGGACCTCGCGGGGGAGCTGTTTTTT. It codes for CATADLAGELFF.

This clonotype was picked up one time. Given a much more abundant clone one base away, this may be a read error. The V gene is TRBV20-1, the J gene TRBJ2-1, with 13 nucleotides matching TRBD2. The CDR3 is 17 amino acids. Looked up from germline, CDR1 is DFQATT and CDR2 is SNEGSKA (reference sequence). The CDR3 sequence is CCARVTPGLAGYNEQFF. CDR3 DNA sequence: TGCTGTGCTAGAGTAACCCCGGGACTAGCGGGGTACAATGAGCAGTTCTTC.

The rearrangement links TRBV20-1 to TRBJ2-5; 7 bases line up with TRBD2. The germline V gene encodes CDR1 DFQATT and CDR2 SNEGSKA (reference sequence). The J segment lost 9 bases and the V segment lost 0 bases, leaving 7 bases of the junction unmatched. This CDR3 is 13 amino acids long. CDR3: CSARDTPLAAQYF. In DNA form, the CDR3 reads TGCAGTGCTAGAGACACGCCGCTAGCGGCCCAGTACTTC.

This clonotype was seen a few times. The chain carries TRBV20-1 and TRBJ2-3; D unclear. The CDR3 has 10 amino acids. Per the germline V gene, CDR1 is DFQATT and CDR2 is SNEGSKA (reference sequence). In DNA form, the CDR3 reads TGCAGCGCCTATCGGGATACGCAGTATTTT. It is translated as CSAYRDTQYF.

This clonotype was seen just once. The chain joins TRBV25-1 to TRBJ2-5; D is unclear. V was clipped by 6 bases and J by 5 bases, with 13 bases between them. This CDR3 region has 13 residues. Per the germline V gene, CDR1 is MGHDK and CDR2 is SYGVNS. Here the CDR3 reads CASSRVGLETQYF. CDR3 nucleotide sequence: TGTGCCAGCAGCAGAGTAGGGTTGGAGACCCAGTACTTC.

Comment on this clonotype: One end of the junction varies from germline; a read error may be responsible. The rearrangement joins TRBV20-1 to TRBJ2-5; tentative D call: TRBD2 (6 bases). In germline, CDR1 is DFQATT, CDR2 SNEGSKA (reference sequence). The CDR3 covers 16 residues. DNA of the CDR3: TGCTGTGCTAGAGAACATAGCGGAGCGTACCAAGAGACCCAGTACTTC. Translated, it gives CCAREHSGAYQETQYF.

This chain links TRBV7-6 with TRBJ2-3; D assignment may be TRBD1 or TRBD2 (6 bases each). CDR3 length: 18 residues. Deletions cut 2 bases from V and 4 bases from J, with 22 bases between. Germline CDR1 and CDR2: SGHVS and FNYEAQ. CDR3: CASSLLSTTPGEADTQYF. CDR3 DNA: TGTGCCAGCAGCTTATTGAGTACCACACCAGGGGAGGCAGATACGCAGTATTTT. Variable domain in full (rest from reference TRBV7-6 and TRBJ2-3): GAGVSQSPRYKVTKRGQDVALRCDPISGHVSLYWYRQALGQGPEFLTYFNYEAQQDKSGLPNDRFSAERPEGSISTLTIQRTEQRDSAMYRCASSLLSTTPGEADTQYFGPGTRLTVL.

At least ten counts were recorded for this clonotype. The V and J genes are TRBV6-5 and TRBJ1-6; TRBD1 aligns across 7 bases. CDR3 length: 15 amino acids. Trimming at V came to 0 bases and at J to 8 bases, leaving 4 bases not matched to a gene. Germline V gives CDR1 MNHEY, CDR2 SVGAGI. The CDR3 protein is CASSYSYRGDSPLHF. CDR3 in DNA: TGTGCCAGCAGTTACTCTTACAGGGGTGATTCACCCCTCCACTTT.

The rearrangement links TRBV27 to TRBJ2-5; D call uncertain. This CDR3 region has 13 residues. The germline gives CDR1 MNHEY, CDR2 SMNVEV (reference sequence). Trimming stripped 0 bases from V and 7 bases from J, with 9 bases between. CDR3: CASSLSRDSTQYF. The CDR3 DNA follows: TGTGCCAGCAGTTTATCCCGAGACTCGACCCAGTACTTC.

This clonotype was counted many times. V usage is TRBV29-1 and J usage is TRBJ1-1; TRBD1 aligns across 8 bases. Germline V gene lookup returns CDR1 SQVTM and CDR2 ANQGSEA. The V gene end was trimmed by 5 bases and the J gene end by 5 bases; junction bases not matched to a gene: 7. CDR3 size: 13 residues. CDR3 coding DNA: TGCAGCGTTTACGGACAGGGCGGAACTGAAGCTTTCTTT. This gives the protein CSVYGQGGTEAFF.

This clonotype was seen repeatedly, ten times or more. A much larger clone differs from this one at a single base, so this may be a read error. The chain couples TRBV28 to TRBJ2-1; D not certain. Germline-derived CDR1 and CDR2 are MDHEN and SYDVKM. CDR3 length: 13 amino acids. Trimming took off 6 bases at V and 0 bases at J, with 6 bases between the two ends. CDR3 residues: CASSIDSYNEQFF. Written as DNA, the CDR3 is TGTGCCAGCAGCATAGACTCCTACAATGAGCAGTTCTTC.

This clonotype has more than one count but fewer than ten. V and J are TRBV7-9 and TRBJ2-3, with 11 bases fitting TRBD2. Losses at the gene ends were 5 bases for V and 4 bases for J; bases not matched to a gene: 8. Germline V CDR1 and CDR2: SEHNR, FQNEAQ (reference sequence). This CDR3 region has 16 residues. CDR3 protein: CASSQKLAGVPDTQYF. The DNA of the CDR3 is TGTGCCAGCAGCCAAAAACTAGCGGGAGTTCCAGATACGCAGTATTTT.

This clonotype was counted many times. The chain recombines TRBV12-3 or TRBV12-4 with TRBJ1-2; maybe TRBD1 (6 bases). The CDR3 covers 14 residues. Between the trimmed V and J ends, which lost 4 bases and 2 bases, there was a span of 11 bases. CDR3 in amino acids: CASSYGTLNYGYTF. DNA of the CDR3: TGTGCCAGCAGTTACGGGACACTCAACTATGGCTACACCTTC.

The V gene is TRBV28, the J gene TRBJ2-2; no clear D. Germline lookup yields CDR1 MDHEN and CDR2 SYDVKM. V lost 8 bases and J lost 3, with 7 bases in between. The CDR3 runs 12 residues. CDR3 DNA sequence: TGTGCCAGCCCAACAGACACCGGGGAGCTGTTTTTT. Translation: CASPTDTGELFF.

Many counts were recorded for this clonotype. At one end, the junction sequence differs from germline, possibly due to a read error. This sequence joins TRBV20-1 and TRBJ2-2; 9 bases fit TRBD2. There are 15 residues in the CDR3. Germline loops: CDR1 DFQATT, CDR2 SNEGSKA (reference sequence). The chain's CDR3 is CSASSASGNSGELFF. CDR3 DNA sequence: TGCAGTGCTAGCTCGGCTAGCGGGAACTCCGGGGAGCTGTTTTTT.